The 18 T cell receptor beta chains listed next were all sequenced from one sample in a study of T cells in Graves' hyperthyroidism and ophthalmopathy. Researchers amplified the TCR beta CDR3 regions from RNA transcripts. Carried out on the TCR CDR3, a first-round RT-PCR used the HTBI primer set. TCRdb used MiXCR to reprocess the multiplex PCR reads, holding one entry per CDR3 protein. This table has more than 650,000 distinct CDR3 sequences, approximately 14% appearing once. Input material: blood. Receptors were obtained from a young woman with Graves' hyperthyroidism.

The chain recombines TRBV19 with TRBJ2-4; D gene ambiguous. This CDR3 region has 14 residues. The V end lost 4 bases, the J end lost 0 bases, and 7 bases lay between the germline ends. The germline V gene encodes CDR1 LNHDA and CDR2 SQIVND (reference sequence). Here the CDR3 reads CASSKPLAKNIQYF. The CDR3 DNA reads as TGTGCCAGTAGTAAACCCTTAGCCAAAAACATTCAGTACTTC.

The chain employs TRBV18 and TRBJ2-7; D perhaps matches TRBD1 (5 bases). V dropped 4 bases and J dropped 3 bases, with 13 bases sitting between them. The CDR3 is made up of 14 amino acids. Germline V gene sequence: CDR1 KGHSH, CDR2 LQKENI. As DNA, the CDR3 is TGTGCCAGCTCACTTTCCTTACAGGTCTACGAGCAGTACTTC. Amino acid sequence: CASSLSLQVYEQYF.

A word on this clonotype: The conserved closing phenylalanine or tryptophan is absent in this CDR3, likely reflecting a read error. V gene TRBV5-1 combines with J gene TRBJ1-1; weak D call: TRBD1 (5 bases). The CDR3 is 15 amino acids. The germline V gene has CDR1 SGHRS and CDR2 YFSETQ. CDR3 sequence (DNA): TGTGCCAGCAGCTTCGGCGGGGGGGGATCCACTGAAGCTTTCTCT. Translated, it gives CASSFGGGGSTEAFS.

A few counts support this clonotype. The chain has TRBV27 and TRBJ2-7, with D perhaps matching TRBD1 or TRBD2 (5 bases each). V lost 5 bases to trimming and J lost 3 bases, with 20 bases between them. The V gene's germline CDR1 is MNHEY and CDR2 SMNVEV (reference sequence). CDR3 length equals 16 residues. The DNA for the CDR3 is TGTGCCAGCAGTGCGAGTGGGGTTCGGGGCCTCTACGAGCAGTACTTC. Its translation: CASSASGVRGLYEQYF.

In its sample, this clonotype was seen a few times. The V call is TRBV7-9, the J call TRBJ1-1; D gene uncertain. Germline CDR1 and CDR2: SEHNR and FQNEAQ (reference sequence). Trimming shortened V by 1 base and J by 0 bases, and 15 bases separated the two germline ends. The CDR3 sequence is 17 residues long. This chain's CDR3 is CASSLGLAGRMNTEAFF. CDR3 nucleotides: TGTGCCAGCAGCTTAGGTTTGGCAGGAAGGATGAACACTGAAGCTTTCTTT.

The chain employs TRBV4-1 and TRBJ2-5, with 14 bases identical to TRBD2. This CDR3 comprises 19 residues. Looked up from germline, CDR1 is MGHRA and CDR2 is YSYEKL. V gave up 2 bases and J gave up 0 bases; unmatched junction bases: 8. CDR3: CASSQNEGLAGEYQETQYF. DNA for the CDR3: TGCGCCAGCAGCCAAAATGAGGGACTAGCGGGGGAGTACCAAGAGACCCAGTACTTC.

This clonotype was detected ten times or more. The V call is TRBV2, the J call TRBJ2-1, with D perhaps TRBD2 (6 bases). Germline CDR1 and CDR2: SNHLY and FYNNEI. This CDR3 has 13 residues. V was clipped by 6 bases and J by 8 bases, with 14 bases between them. The CDR3 loop is CASRLTSFDEQFF. The CDR3 region has the DNA TGTGCCAGCAGGTTGACTAGTTTTGATGAGCAGTTCTTC.

This clonotype has more than one count but fewer than ten. The rearrangement uses TRBV20-1 and TRBJ1-6, with D unclear. V was trimmed by 0 bases and J by 9 bases, leaving 12 bases between them. CDR1 is DFQATT, CDR2 SNEGSKA, per germline (reference sequence). The CDR3 runs 14 residues. Here the CDR3 DNA reads TGCAGTGCTAGAGATGAAGACTGGGTTTCACCCCTCCACTTT. It encodes CSARDEDWVSPLHF.

This clonotype was seen ten or more times. The genes are TRBV7-9 and TRBJ2-1, with 10 bases aligning to TRBD2. J lost 6 bases, V lost 5 bases, and 7 bases had no gene match. Germline V gene data show CDR1 as SEHNR and CDR2 as FQNEAQ (reference sequence). The CDR3 has 15 amino acids. CDR3 nucleotides: TGTGCCAGCAGCCTCCGAGCGGGAGGGGTCAATGAGCAGTTCTTC. Protein: CASSLRAGGVNEQFF.

CDR3 coding DNA: TGTGCCAGCAGCTTAGTCGTTGGGTGGACTGAAGCTTTCTTT. Translating gives CASSLVVGWTEAFF. The rearrangement joins TRBV7-2 to TRBJ1-1; no clear D. CDR3 length: 14 amino acids. Deletions cut 1 base from V and 5 bases from J, with 11 bases between. CDR1 is SGHTA and CDR2 is FQGNSA in the germline V gene.

This clonotype has ten or more counts. The genes are TRBV28 and TRBJ2-1; 9 bases match TRBD2. Germline assignment: CDR1 MDHEN and CDR2 SYDVKM. With 1 base clipped from V and 4 bases from J, the junction kept 5 bases outside the gene matches. This CDR3 is built from 16 residues. The CDR3 DNA reads as TGTGCCAGCAGTTTATATTCTAGCGGGAATTACAATGAGCAGTTCTTC. Its translation is CASSLYSSGNYNEQFF.

This chain connects TRBV12-3 or TRBV12-4 to TRBJ2-7, with D hard to call. V was cut by 1 base and J by 2 bases, with 9 bases left in between. The CDR3 covers 14 residues. The CDR3: CASSLGRQAYEQYF. CDR3 sequence (DNA): TGTGCCAGCAGTTTAGGTAGGCAGGCCTACGAGCAGTACTTC.

This clonotype has only a few counts. The chain carries TRBV19 and TRBJ2-1, with 9 bases aligning to TRBD2. In germline, CDR1 is LNHDA, CDR2 SQIVND (reference sequence). This CDR3 has 16 residues. J lost 8 bases, V lost 3 bases, and 11 bases had no gene match. CDR3 protein: CASSIRAGGPGDEQFF. The CDR3 DNA reads as TGTGCCAGTAGTATTCGGGCGGGAGGGCCGGGCGATGAGCAGTTCTTC.

The chain joins TRBV29-1 to TRBJ1-1, with a tentative D call TRBD1 (5 bases). The CDR3 length is 11 residues. Germline V CDR1 and CDR2: SQVTM, ANQGSEA. Deletions cut 6 bases from V and 8 bases from J, with 13 bases between. CDR3 sequence (DNA): TGCAGCGTCCCCCAGGGAGCGGAAGCTTTCTTT. It encodes CSVPQGAEAFF.

In DNA form, the CDR3 reads TGTGCCAGCAGCCAAGACCCCCTGGCTAGCGGGAGGTCAGAGACCCAGTACTTC. Encoded protein: CASSQDPLASGRSETQYF. The genes are TRBV3-1 and TRBJ2-5; 11 bases align to TRBD2. The ends lost 0 bases at V and 4 bases at J; junction bases unmatched: 10. This CDR3 contains 18 residues. Germline V CDR1 and CDR2: LGHDT, YNNKEL (reference sequence).

This clonotype was detected many times. The chain carries TRBV2 and TRBJ2-1, with D perhaps matching TRBD2 (5 bases). Trimming stripped 7 bases from V and 5 bases from J, with 12 bases between. Germline V lookup: CDR1 SNHLY, CDR2 FYNNEI. The CDR3 is 13 residues long. CDR3 protein: CASKYRDNNEQFF. DNA for the CDR3: TGTGCCAGCAAATACCGGGATAACAATGAGCAGTTCTTC.

This clonotype has a count of ten or more. This rearrangement joins TRBV7-2 to TRBJ2-7, with 11 bases aligning to TRBD2. V was clipped by 5 bases and J by 3 bases; unmatched bases: 15. The germline CDR1 and CDR2 sequences are SGHTA and FQGNSA. The CDR3 has 18 amino acids. CDR3 in DNA: TGTGCCAGCAGCCCGAGGTCTCTGAGACTAGCGGGGAGCTACGAGCAGTACTTC. Protein: CASSPRSLRLAGSYEQYF.

The chain combines TRBV9 with TRBJ2-7; a weak D match, TRBD1 (5 bases). The V end was cut by 1 base, the J end by 6 bases, with 11 bases between. The CDR3 runs to 13 residues. Germline V gives CDR1 SGDLS, CDR2 YYNGEE. The CDR3 loop is CASSVQGASEQYF. The CDR3 DNA is TGTGCCAGCAGCGTACAAGGGGCATCCGAGCAGTACTTC.